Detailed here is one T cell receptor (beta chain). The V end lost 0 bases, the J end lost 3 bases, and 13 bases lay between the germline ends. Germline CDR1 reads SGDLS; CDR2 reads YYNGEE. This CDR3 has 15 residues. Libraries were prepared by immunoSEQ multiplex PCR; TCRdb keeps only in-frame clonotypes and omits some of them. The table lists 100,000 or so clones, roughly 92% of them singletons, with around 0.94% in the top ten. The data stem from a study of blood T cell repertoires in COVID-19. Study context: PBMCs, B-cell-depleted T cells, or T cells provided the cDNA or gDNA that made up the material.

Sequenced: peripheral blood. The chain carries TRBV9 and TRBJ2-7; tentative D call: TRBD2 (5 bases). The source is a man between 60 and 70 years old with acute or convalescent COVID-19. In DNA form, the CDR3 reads TGTGCCAGCAGCGTAGGGGTGCGGGCTGACTACGAGCAGTACTTC. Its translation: CASSVGVRADYEQYF.